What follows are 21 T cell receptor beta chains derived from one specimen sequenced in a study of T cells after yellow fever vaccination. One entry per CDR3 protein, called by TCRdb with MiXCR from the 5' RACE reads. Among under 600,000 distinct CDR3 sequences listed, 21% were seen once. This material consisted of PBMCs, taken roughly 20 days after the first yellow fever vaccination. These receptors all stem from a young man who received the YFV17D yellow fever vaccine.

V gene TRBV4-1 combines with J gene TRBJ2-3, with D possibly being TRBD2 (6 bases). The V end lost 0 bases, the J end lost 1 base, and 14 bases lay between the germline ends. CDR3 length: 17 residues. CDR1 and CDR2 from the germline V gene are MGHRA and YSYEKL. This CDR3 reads CASSQEYFGGGTDTQYF. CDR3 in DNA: TGCGCCAGCAGCCAAGAATACTTTGGCGGGGGCACAGATACGCAGTATTTT.

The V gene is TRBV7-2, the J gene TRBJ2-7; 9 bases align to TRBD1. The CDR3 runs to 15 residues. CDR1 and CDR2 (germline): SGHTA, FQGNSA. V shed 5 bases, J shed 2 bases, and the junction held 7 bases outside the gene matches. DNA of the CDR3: TGTGCCAGCAGCGGAAGACAGGGGGACGCCTACGAGCAGTACTTC. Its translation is CASSGRQGDAYEQYF.

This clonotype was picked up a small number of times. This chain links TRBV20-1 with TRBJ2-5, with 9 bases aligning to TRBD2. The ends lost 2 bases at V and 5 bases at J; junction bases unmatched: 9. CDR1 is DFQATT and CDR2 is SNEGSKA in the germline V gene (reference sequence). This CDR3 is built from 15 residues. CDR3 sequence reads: CSARRTAGLAETQYF. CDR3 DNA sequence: TGCAGTGCTAGAAGGACAGCCGGACTAGCGGAGACCCAGTACTTC.

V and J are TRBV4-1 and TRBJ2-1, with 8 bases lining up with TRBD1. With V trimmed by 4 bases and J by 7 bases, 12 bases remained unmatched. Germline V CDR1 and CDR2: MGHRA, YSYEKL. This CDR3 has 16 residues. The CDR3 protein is CASSRTFQGAGNEQFF. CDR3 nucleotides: TGCGCCAGCAGCCGAACGTTTCAGGGGGCGGGTAATGAGCAGTTCTTC.

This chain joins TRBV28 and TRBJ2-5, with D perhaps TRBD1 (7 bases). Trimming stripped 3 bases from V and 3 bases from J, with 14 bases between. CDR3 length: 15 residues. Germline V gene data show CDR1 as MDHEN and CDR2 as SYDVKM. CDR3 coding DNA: TGTGCCAGCAGTTTTCGTGGCAGGGGGGAAGAGACCCAGTACTTC. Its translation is CASSFRGRGEETQYF.

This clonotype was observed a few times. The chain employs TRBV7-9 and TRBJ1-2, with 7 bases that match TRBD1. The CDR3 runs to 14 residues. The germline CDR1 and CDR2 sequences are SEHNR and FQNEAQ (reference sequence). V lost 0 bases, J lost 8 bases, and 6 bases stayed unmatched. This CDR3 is CASSLAGQPRGYTF. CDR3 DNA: TGTGCCAGCAGCTTAGCGGGACAGCCGAGAGGCTACACCTTC.

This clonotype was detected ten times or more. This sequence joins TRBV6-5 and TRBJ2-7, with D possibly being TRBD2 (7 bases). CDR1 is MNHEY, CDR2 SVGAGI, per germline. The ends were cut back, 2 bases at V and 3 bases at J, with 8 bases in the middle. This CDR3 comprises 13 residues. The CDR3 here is CASSYRGGYEQYF. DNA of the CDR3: TGTGCCAGCAGTTACAGGGGGGGCTACGAGCAGTACTTC.

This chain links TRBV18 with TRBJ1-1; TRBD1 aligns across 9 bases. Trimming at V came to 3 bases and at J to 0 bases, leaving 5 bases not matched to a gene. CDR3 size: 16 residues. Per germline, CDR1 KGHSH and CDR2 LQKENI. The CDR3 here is CASSPGQGTMNTEAFF. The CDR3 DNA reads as TGTGCCAGCTCACCTGGACAGGGGACAATGAACACTGAAGCTTTCTTT.

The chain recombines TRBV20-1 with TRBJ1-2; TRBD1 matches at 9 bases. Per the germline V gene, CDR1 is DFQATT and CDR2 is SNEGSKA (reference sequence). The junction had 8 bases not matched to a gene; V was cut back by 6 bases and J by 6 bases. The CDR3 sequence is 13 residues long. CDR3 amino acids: CSARTGVGNGYTF. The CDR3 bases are TGCAGTGCCAGGACAGGGGTGGGGAATGGCTACACCTTC.

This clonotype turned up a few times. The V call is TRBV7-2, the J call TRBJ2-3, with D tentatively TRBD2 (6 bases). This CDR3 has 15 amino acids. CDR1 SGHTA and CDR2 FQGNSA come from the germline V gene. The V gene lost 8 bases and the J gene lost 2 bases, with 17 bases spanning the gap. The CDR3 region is CASSRGASSTDTQYF. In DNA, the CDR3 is TGTGCCAGCTCCCGCGGGGCAAGTTCCACAGATACGCAGTATTTT.

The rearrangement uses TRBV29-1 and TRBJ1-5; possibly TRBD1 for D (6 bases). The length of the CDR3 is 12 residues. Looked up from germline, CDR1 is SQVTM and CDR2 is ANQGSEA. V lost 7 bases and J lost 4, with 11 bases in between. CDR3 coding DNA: TGCAGCGCAAGGACAGAGAATCAGCCCCAGCATTTT. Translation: CSARTENQPQHF. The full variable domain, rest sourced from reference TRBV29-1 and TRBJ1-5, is SAVISQKPSRDICQRGTSLTIQCQVDSQVTMMFWYRQQPGQSLTLIATANQGSEATYESGFVIDKFPISRPNLTFSTLTVSNMSPEDSSIYLCSARTENQPQHFGDGTRLSIL.

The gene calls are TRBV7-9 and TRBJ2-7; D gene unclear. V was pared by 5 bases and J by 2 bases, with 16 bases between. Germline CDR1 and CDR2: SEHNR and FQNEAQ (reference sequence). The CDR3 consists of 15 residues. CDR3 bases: TGTGCCAGCAGCCAGACATTTAGTGGACCCTACGAGCAGTACTTC. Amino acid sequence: CASSQTFSGPYEQYF. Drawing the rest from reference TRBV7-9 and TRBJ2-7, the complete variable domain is DTGVSQNPRHKITKRGQNVTFRCDPISEHNRLYWYRQTLGQGPEFLTYFQNEAQLEKSRLLSDRFSAERPKGSFSTLEIQRTEQGDSAMYLCASSQTFSGPYEQYFGPGTRLTVT.

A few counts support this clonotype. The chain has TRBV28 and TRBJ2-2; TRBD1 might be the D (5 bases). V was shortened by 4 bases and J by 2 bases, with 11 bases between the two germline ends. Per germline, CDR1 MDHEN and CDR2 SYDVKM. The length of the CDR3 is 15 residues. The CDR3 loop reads CASSSLRENTGELFF. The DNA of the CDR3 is TGTGCCAGCAGTTCACTCAGGGAAAACACCGGGGAGCTGTTTTTT.

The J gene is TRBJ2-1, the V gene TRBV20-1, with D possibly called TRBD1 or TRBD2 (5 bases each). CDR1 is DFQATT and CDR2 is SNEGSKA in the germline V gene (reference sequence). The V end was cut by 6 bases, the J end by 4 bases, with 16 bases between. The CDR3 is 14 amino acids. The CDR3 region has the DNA TGCAGTGCGGAGATCGGGACGGTTTACAATGAGCAGTTCTTC. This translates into CSAEIGTVYNEQFF.

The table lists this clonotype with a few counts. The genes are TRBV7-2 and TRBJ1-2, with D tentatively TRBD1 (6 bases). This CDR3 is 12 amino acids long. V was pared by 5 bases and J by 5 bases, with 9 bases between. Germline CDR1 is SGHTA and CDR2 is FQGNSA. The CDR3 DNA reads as TGTGCCAGCAGCGCGCAGGGGTATGGCTACACCTTC. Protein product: CASSAQGYGYTF. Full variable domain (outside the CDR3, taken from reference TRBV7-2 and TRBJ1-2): GAGVSQSPSNKVTEKGKDVELRCDPISGHTALYWYRQSLGQGLEFLIYFQGNSAPDKSGLPSDRFSAERTGGSVSTLTIQRTQQEDSAVYLCASSAQGYGYTFGSGTRLTVV.

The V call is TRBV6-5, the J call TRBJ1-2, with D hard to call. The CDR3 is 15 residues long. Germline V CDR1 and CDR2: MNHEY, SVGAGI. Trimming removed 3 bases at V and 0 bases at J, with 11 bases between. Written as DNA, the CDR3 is TGTGCCAGCAGTTATACGGGAGATACTAACTATGGCTACACCTTC. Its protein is CASSYTGDTNYGYTF.

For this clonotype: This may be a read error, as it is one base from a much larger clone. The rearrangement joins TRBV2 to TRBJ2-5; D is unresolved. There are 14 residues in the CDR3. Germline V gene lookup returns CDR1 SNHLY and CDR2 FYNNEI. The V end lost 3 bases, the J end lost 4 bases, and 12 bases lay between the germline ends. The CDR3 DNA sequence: TGTGCCAGCAGTGATTTAACCGTAATAGAGACCCAGTACTTC. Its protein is CASSDLTVIETQYF.

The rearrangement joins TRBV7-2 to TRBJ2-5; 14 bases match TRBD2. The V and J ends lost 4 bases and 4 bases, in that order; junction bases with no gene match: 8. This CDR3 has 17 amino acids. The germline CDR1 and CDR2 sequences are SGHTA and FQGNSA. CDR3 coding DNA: TGTGCCAGCAGCTGGGGACTAGCGGGGGTCTCCACAGAGACCCAGTACTTC. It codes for CASSWGLAGVSTETQYF.

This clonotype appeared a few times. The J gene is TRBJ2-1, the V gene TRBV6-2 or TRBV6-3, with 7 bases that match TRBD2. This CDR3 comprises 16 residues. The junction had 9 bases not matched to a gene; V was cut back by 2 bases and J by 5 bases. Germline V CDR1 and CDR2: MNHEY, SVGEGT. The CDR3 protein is CASSYHPSLADNEQFF. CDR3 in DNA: TGTGCCAGCAGTTACCACCCCTCTCTAGCGGACAATGAGCAGTTCTTC.

CDR3: CASSPLSQGYQPQHF. The CDR3 coding sequence is TGTGCCAGCAGTCCTTTGTCTCAGGGATATCAGCCCCAGCATTTT. V and J are TRBV6-1 and TRBJ1-5, with D possibly TRBD1 on 5 matching bases. This CDR3 spans 15 amino acids. Trimming stripped 5 bases from V and 5 bases from J, with 16 bases between. Germline CDR1 is MNHNS and CDR2 is SASEGT.

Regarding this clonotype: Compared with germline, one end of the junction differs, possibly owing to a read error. The CDR3 DNA reads as TGTGCTAGCAGCCACACTGGGACAGCCAGCTACAATGAGCAGTTCTTC. Its protein is CASSHTGTASYNEQFF. The chain is built from TRBV7-7 and TRBJ2-1, with TRBD1 matching over 7 bases. The CDR3 is made up of 16 amino acids. CDR1 SSHAT and CDR2 FNYEAQ come from the germline V gene (reference sequence).